This T cell receptor beta chain is drawn from a study of T cell changes during pregnancy in multiple sclerosis. Sequencing was performed with immunoSEQ multiplex PCR; in TCRdb, only in-frame clones are kept and a portion is missing. Of roughly 40,000 clones in the sample, 87% are singletons; the top ten hold over 0.85%. Trimming took 7 bases from V and 0 from J, leaving 7 bases between them. Germline V gene data show CDR1 as SGHTA and CDR2 as FQGTGA. The CDR3 covers 14 residues. The clonotype originates from a female donor with multiple sclerosis, enrolled in a pregnancy study. Here the sequenced sample was CD4+ T cells from peripheral blood mononuclear cells, taken after pregnancy. This rearrangement joins TRBV7-3 to TRBJ2-6, with D hard to call. CDR3 region: CASTPSSGANVLTF. The CDR3 DNA follows: TGTGCCAGCACCCCTTCCTCTGGGGCCAACGTCCTGACTTTC.